This entry lists 5 T cell receptor beta chains sequenced from one sample in a study of somatic mutations in cytotoxic T cells in rheumatoid arthritis. TCRdb's copy holds only in-frame clones and misses some; the assay was immunoSEQ multiplex PCR. The repertoire includes some 14,000 clones, more than 70% of them detected once, and more than 13% sits in the top ten. Material for sequencing was CD8+ T cells sorted from blood. These receptors were taken from an adult with rheumatoid arthritis.

The chain has TRBV28 and TRBJ2-2; TRBD2 matches at 9 bases. The CDR3 length is 15 residues. J gave up 5 bases and V 5 bases, and 6 bases lay outside the gene matches. Germline V gives CDR1 MDHEN, CDR2 SYDVKM. The DNA for the CDR3 is TGTGCCAGCAGTAGTTCAAGCGGGGGGACCGGGGAGCTGTTTTTT. It translates to CASSSSSGGTGELFF.

V is TRBV7-8 and J is TRBJ2-7; a possible D gene is TRBD2 (6 bases). CDR1 and CDR2 from the germline V gene are SGHVS and FQNEAQ. The CDR3 sequence is 15 residues long. The germline V and J ends were trimmed by 2 bases and 0 bases, with 11 bases remaining between them. The chain's CDR3 is CASSLTSRSSYEQYF. In DNA form, the CDR3 reads TGTGCCAGCAGCTTAACTAGCCGGTCCTCCTACGAGCAGTACTTC.

This clone was seen a single time. The chain joins TRBV5-5 to TRBJ1-3; D is undetermined. This CDR3 spans 14 amino acids. Trimming took off 0 bases at V and 3 bases at J, with 7 bases between the two ends. The germline gives CDR1 SGHKS, CDR2 YYEKEE (reference sequence). Here the CDR3 DNA reads TGTGCCAGCAGCTTGGATATTTTTGGAAACACCATATATTTT. The encoded protein is CASSLDIFGNTIYF.

The chain couples TRBV19 to TRBJ1-1; D ambiguous. The CDR3 has 13 amino acids. V was clipped by 3 bases and J by 7 bases, with 12 bases between them. Looked up from germline, CDR1 is LNHDA and CDR2 is SQIVND (reference sequence). The CDR3, as DNA: TGTGCCAGTAGTATTACGGGCGCCCTTGAAGCTTTCTTT. Protein: CASSITGALEAFF. The whole variable domain, remainder taken from reference TRBV19 and TRBJ1-1, is DGGITQSPKYLFRKEGQNVTLSCEQNLNHDAMYWYRQDPGQGLRLIYYSQIVNDFQKGDIAEGYSVSREKKESFPLTVTSAQKNPTAFYLCASSITGALEAFFGQGTRLTVV.

This clone was seen more than once but under ten times. The chain couples TRBV2 to TRBJ2-7; the match to TRBD1 covers 9 bases. The CDR3 contains 13 residues. Trimming cost V 6 bases and J 6 bases; bases outside gene matches: 6. The germline gives CDR1 SNHLY, CDR2 FYNNEI. The CDR3: CASRGTGSSEQYF. The CDR3 DNA sequence: TGTGCCAGCAGGGGGACAGGGAGCAGCGAGCAGTACTTC.